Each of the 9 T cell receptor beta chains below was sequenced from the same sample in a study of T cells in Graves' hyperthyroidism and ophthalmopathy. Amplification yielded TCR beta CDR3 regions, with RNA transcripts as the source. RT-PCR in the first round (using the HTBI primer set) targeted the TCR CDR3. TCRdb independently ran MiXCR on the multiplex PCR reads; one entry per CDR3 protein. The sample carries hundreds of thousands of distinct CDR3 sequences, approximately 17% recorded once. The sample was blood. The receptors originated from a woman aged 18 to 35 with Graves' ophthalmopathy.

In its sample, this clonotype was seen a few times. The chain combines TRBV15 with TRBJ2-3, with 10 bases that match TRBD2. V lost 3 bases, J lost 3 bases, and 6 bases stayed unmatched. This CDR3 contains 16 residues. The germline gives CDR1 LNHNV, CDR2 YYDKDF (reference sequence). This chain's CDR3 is CATSSYSSGRTDTQYF. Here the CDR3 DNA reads TGTGCCACCAGCAGTTATTCTAGCGGGAGAACAGATACGCAGTATTTT.

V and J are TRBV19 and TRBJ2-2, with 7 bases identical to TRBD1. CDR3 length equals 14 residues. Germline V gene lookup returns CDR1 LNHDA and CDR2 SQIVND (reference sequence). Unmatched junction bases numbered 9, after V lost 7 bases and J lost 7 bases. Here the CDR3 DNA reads TGTGCCAGTACCCGACAGGGTCAGTACGGGGAGCTGTTTTTT. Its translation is CASTRQGQYGELFF.

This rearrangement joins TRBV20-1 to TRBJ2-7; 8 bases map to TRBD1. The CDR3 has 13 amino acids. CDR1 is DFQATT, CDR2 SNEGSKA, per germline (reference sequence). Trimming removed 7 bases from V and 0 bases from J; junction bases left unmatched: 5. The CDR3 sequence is CSVPDRDSYEQYF. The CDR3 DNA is TGCAGTGTCCCGGACAGGGACTCCTACGAGCAGTACTTC.

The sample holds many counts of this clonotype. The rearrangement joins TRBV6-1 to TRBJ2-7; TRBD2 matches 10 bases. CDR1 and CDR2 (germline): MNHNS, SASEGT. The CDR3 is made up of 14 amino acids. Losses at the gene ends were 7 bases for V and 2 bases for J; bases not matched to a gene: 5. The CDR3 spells CASNSGRVTYEQYF. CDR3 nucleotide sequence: TGTGCCAGCAACAGCGGGAGGGTTACCTACGAGCAGTACTTC.

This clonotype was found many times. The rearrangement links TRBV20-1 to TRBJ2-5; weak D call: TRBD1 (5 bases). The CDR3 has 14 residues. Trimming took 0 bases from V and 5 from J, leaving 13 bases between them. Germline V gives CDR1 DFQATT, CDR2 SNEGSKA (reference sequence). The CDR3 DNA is TGCAGTGCTAGAGATCATAAGGGGTGGGAGACCCAGTACTTC. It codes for CSARDHKGWETQYF.

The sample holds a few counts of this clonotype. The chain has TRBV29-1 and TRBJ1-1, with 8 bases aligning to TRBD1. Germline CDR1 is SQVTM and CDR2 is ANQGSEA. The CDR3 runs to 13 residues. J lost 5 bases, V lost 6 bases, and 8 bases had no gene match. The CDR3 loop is CSVDRTGWTEAFF. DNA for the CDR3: TGCAGCGTCGATCGGACAGGGTGGACTGAAGCTTTCTTT.

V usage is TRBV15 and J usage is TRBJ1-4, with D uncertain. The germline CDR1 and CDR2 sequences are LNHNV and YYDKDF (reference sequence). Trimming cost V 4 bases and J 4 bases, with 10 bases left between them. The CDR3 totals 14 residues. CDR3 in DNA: TGTGCCACCAGCACGAGGGCGCTTAATGAAAAACTGTTTTTT. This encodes CATSTRALNEKLFF.

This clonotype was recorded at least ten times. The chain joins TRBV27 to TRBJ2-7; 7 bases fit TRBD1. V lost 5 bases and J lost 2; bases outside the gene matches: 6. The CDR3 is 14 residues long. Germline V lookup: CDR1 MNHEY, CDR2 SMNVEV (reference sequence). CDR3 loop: CASSLTGVTYEQYF. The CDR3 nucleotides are TGTGCCAGCAGTCTTACAGGGGTTACCTACGAGCAGTACTTC.

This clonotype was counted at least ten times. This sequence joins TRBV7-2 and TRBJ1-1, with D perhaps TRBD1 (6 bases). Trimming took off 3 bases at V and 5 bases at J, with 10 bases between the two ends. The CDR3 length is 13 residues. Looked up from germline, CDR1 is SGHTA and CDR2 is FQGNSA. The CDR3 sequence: CASSFFTGTEAFF. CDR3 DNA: TGTGCCAGCAGCTTCTTTACAGGGACTGAAGCTTTCTTT.